This T cell receptor beta chain appears in the sequencing data of a study of cytomegalovirus exposure and HLA in healthy donors. The study's findings and limits: In an earlier analysis, in 587 donors, most V segments appeared productive either ~87% or ~30% of the time.

The CDR3 spans 18 residues. Looked up from germline, CDR1 is GTSNPN and CDR2 is SVGIG (reference sequence). Trimming stripped 1 base from V and 1 base from J, with 22 bases between. A note on this clone: Antigen unknown.

60 Vbeta and 13 Jbeta primers were used in PCR. Only in-frame clones appear in the TCRdb table, and some are missing; sequencing was by immunoSEQ multiplex PCR. The sample includes fewer than 75,000 clones, around three quarters of them seen just once. The material sequenced was PBMCs. V is TRBV30 and J is TRBJ2-5; tentative D call: TRBD1 (5 bases). This sequence originates from a woman in her thirties in good health and CMV-seronegative. The CDR3 region is CAWSGRQGNRFGQETQYF. CDR3 bases: TGTGCCTGGAGTGGTCGGCAGGGTAATCGTTTTGGCCAAGAGACCCAGTACTTC.